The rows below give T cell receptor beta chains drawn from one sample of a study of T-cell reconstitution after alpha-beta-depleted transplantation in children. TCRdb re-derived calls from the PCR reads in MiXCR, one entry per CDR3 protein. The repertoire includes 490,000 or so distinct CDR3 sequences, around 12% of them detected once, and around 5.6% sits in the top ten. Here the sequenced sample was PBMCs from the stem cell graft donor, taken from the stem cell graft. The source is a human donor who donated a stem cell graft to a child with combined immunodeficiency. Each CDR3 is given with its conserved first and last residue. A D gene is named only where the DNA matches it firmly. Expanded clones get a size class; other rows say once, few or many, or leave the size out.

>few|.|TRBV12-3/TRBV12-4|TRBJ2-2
CASSPWANTGELFF
TGTGCCAGCAGCCCCTGGGCGAACACCGGGGAGCTGTTTTTT
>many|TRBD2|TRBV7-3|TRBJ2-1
CASSLTDIAGSSYNEQFF
TGTGCCAGCAGCTTAACCGATATAGCGGGAAGCTCCTACAATGAGCAGTTCTTC
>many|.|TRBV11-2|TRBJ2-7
CASSLVFEQYF
TGTGCCAGCAGCTTAGTTTTTGAGCAGTACTTC
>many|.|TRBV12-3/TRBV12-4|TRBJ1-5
CASSSGGNQPQHF
TGTGCCAGCAGTTCGGGGGGGAATCAGCCCCAGCATTTT
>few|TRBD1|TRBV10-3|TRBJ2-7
CAIREGTGTYEQYF
TGTGCCATCAGGGAGGGGACAGGGACCTACGAGCAGTACTTC
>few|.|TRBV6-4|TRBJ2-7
CASSDRGGEQYF
TGTGCCAGCAGTGACAGGGGAGGCGAGCAGTACTTC
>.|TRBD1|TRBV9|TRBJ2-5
CASSVGGQEETQYF
TGTGCCAGCAGCGTAGGGGGACAGGAAGAGACCCAGTACTTC
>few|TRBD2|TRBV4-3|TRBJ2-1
CASSQDRREGPLNNEQFF
TGCGCCAGCAGCCAAGATCGCCGGGAGGGGCCCTTAAACAATGAGCAGTTCTTC
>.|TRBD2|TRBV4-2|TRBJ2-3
CASSPRTSIDTQYF
TGTGCCAGCAGCCCGAGGACTAGCATAGATACGCAGTATTTT
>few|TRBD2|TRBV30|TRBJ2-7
CAWSVAGAGEQYF
TGTGCCTGGAGTGTAGCGGGAGCGGGTGAGCAGTACTTC
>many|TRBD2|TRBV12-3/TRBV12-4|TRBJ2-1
CASSFPGGNNEQFF
TGTGCCAGCAGTTTCCCGGGAGGGAACAATGAGCAGTTCTTC
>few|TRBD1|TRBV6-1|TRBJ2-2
CASSEEAGGKGELFF
TGTGCCAGCAGTGAAGAGGCAGGGGGAAAGGGGGAGCTGTTTTTT
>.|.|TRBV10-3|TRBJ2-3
CAISEGKGSTDTQYF
TGTGCCATCAGTGAGGGGAAGGGCTCGACAGATACGCAGTATTTT
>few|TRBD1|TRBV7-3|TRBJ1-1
CASSLTSGRGRVTEAFF
TGTGCCAGCAGCTTAACTTCGGGCAGGGGGCGTGTTACTGAAGCTTTCTTT
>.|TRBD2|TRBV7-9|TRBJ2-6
CASRGLAGFSGANVLTF
TGTGCCAGCAGGGGACTAGCGGGCTTCTCTGGGGCCAACGTCCTGACTTTC
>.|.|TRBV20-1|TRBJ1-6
CSAPGGVAVNSPLHF
TGCAGTGCCCCGGGGGGTGTGGCGGTAAATTCACCCCTCCACTTT
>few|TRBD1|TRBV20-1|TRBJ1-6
CSARVVTGESYNSPLHF
TGCAGTGCTAGAGTGGTCACAGGGGAGTCCTATAATTCACCCCTCCACTTT
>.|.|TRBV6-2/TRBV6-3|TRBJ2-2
CASSYPFGTGELFF
TGTGCCAGCAGTTACCCTTTCGGCACCGGGGAGCTGTTTTTT
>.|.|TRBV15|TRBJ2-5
CATSRDLGQAQETQYF
TGTGCCACCAGCAGAGATCTGGGTCAGGCCCAAGAGACCCAGTACTTC
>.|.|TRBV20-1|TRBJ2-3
CGASRDFTDTQYF
TGCGGTGCTAGCCGGGACTTCACAGATACGCAGTATTTT
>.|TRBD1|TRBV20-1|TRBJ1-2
CSAGRDSRDYGYTF
TGCAGTGCTGGCCGGGACAGTAGGGACTATGGCTACACCTTC
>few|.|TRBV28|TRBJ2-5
CASSPRGHKETQYF
TGTGCCAGCAGTCCCCGGGGACACAAAGAGACCCAGTACTTC
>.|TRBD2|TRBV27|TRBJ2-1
CASTAGTSGYNEQFF
TGTGCCAGCACCGCCGGGACTAGCGGCTACAATGAGCAGTTCTTC
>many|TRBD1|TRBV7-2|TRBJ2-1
CASSLAETGLNEQFF
TGTGCCAGCAGCTTAGCGGAGACAGGGCTCAATGAGCAGTTCTTC
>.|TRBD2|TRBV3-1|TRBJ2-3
CASSQVLAGGRDTQYF
TGTGCCAGCAGCCAAGTGTTAGCGGGAGGGCGAGATACGCAGTATTTT
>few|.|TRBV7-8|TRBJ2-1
CASSLAIRDYVLNEQFF
TGTGCCAGCAGCTTAGCGATAAGAGACTATGTGTTGAATGAGCAGTTCTTC
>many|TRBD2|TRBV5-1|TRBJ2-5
CASSLQAGVQETQYF
TGCGCCAGCAGCTTGCAAGCGGGAGTTCAAGAGACCCAGTACTTC
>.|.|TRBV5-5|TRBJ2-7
CASSLVRAANEQYF
TGTGCCAGCAGCTTGGTACGCGCCGCCAACGAGCAGTACTTC
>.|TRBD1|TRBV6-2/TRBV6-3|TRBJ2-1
CASSYGTGRTMGEQFF
TGTGCCAGCAGTTACGGGACAGGGCGCACTATGGGTGAGCAGTTCTTC
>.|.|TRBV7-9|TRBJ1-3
CASSWPASAGNTIYF
TGTGCCAGCAGCTGGCCCGCCAGCGCTGGAAACACCATATATTTT
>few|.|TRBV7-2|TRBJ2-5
CASSLWGETQYF
TGTGCCAGCAGTCTCTGGGGTGAGACCCAGTACTTC
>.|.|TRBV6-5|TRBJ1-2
CASSYSQTGGYTF
TGTGCCAGCAGTTACTCTCAGACGGGTGGCTACACCTTC
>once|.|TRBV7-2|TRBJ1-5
CASSLSPASNQPQHF
TGTGCCAGCAGCCTAAGTCCAGCTAGCAATCAGCCCCAGCATTTT
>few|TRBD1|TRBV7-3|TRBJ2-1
CASSLGTGWGVGDNEQFF
TGTGCCAGCAGCTTAGGGACAGGTTGGGGGGTCGGGGACAATGAGCAGTTCTTC
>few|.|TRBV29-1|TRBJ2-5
CSVGDGRLAQYF
TGCAGCGTTGGGGACGGACGGCTGGCCCAGTACTTC
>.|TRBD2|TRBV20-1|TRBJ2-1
CRAQTTGGTFSYNEQFF
TGCAGGGCCCAGACTACCGGGGGGACCTTTTCCTACAATGAGCAGTTCTTC
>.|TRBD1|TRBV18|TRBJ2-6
CASSRDRGSGANVLTF
TGTGCCAGCTCACGGGACAGGGGCTCTGGGGCCAACGTCCTGACTTTC
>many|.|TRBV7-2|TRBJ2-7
CASSLSDLWEQYF
TGTGCCAGCAGCTTAAGCGATTTGTGGGAGCAGTACTTC
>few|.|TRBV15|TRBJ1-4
CATSRDAGLRNEKLFF
TGTGCCACCAGCAGGGATGCCGGGCTACGTAATGAAAAACTGTTTTTT
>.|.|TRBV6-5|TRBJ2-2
CAARMVSGELFF
TGTGCCGCCCGGATGGTATCCGGGGAGCTGTTTTTT
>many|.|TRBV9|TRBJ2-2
CASSVGLYTGELFF
TGTGCCAGCAGCGTAGGCCTGTACACCGGGGAGCTGTTTTTT
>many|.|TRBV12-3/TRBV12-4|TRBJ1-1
CASSRASGVYFDFF
TGTGCCAGCAGCCGAGCATCAGGGGTCTATTTTGATTTCTTT